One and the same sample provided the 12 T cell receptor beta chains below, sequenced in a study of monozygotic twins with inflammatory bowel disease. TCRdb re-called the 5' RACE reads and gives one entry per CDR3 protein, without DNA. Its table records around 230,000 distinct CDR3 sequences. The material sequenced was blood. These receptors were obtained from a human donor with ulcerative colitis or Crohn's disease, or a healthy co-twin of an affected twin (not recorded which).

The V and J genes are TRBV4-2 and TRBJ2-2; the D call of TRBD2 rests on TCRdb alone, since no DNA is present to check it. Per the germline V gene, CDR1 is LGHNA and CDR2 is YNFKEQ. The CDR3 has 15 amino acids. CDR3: CASSQDAGGTGELFF.

This CDR3 reads CASSQELRDYYTDTQYF. The chain has TRBV3-1 and TRBJ2-3; TCRdb calls TRBD2, which cannot be checked without DNA. Germline V gene lookup returns CDR1 LGHDT and CDR2 YNNKEL (reference sequence). The CDR3 length is 17 residues.

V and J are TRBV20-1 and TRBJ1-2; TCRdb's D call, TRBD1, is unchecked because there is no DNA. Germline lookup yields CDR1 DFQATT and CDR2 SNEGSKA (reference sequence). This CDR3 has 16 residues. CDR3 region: CSANPDRVASNYGYTF.

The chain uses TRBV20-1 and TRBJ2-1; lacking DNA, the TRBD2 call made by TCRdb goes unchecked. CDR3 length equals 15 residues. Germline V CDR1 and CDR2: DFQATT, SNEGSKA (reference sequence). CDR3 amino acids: CSASSVTSTFNEQFF.

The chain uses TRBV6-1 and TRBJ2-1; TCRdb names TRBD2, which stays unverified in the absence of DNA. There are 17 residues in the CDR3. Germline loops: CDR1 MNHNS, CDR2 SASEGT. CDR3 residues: CASKASGGAGFGNEQFF.

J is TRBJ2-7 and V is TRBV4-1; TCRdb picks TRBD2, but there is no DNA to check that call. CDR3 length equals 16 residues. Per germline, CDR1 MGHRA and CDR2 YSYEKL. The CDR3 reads CASSQGPNGLWYEQYF.

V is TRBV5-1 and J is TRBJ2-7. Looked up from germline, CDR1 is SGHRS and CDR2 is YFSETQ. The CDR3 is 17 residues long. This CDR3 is CASRIYAPDRAFYEQYF.

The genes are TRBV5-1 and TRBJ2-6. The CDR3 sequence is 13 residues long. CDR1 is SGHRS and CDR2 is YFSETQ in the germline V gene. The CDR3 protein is CASSPSGANVLTF.

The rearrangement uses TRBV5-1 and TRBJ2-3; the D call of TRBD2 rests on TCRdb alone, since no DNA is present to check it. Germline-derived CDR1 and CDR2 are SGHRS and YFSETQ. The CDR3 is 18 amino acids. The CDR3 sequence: CASRRGDSSGGSTDTQYF.

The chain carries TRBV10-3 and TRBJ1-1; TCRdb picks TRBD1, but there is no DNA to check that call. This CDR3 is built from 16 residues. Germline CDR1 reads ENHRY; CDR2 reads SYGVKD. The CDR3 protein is CAISDRGKGGSTEAFF.

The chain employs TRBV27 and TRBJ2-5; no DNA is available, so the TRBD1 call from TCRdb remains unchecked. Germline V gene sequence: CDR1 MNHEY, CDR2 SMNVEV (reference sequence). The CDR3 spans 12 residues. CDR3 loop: CATGQVQETQYF.

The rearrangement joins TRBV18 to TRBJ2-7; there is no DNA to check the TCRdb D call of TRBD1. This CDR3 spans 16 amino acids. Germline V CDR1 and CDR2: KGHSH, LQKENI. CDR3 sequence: CASSPRLWTGDDEQYF.